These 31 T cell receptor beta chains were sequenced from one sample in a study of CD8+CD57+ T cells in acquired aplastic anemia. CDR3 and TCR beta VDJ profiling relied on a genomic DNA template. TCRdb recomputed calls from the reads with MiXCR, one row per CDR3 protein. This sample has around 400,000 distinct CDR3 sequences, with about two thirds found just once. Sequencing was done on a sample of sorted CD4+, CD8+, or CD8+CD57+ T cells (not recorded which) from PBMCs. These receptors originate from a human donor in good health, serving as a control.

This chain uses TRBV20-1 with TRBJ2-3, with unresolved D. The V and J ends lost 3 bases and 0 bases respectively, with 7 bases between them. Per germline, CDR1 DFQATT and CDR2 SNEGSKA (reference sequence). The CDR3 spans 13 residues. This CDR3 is CSASGSSTDTQYF. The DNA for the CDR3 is TGCAGTGCTAGCGGCTCTAGCACAGATACGCAGTATTTT.

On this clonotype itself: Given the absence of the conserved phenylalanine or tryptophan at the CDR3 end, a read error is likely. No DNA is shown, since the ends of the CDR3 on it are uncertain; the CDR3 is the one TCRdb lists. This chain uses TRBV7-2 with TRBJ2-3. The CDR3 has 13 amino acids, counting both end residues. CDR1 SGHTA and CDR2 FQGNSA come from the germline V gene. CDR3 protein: CASSLERTEAYFV.

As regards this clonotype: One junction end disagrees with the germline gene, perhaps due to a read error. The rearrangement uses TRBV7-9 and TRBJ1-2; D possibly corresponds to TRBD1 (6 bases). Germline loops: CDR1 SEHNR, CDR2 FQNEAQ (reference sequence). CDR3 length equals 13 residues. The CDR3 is CASSPRGGETHYF. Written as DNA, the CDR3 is TGTGCCAGCAGTCCCCGAGGGGGAGAGACCCACTACTTC.

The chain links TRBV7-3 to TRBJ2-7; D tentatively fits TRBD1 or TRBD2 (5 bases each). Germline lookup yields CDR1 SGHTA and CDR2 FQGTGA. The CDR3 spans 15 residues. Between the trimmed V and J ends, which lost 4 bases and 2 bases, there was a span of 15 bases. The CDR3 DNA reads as TGTGCCAGCAGCTGGATACGGGACGACCCCTACGAGCAGTACTTC. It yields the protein CASSWIRDDPYEQYF.

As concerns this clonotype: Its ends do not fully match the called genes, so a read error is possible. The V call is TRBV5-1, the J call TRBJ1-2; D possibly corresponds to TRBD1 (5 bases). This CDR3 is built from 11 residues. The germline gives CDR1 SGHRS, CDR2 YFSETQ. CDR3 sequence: CASSPTQGQPF. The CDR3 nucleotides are TGCGCCAGCAGCCCAACGCAGGGCCAGCCCTTC.

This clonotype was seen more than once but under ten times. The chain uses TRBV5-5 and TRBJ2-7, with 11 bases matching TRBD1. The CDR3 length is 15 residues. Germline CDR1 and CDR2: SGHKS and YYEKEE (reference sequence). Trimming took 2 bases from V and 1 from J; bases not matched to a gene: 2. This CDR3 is CASSFGQGASYEQYF. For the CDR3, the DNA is TGTGCCAGCAGCTTCGGACAGGGGGCTTCCTACGAGCAGTACTTC.

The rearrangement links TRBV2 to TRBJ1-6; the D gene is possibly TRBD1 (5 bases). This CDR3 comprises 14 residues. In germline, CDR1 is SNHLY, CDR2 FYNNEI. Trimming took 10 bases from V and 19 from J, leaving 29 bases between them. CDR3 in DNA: TGTGCCACCAGCGAGGGGTCCTTTACTTGGCCGCTGCACTTT. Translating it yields CATSEGSFTWPLHF.

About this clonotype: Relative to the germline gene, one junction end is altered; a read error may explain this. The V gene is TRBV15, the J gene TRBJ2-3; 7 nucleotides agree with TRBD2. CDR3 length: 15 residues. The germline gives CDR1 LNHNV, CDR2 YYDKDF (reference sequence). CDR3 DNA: TGTGCCAGCAGCCTCTTCAGAGGGAGGGCAGATACCCAGTATTTT. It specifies CASSLFRGRADTQYF.

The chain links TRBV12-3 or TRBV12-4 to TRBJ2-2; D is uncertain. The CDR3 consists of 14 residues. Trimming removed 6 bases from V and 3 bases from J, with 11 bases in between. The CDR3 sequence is CASSPGQDTGELFF. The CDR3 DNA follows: TGTGCCAGCAGCCCGGGCCAAGACACCGGGGAGCTGTTTTTT.

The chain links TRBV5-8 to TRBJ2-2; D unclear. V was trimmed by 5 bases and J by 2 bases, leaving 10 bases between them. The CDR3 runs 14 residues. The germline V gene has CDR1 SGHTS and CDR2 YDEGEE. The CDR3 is CASRFRRNTGELFF. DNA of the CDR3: TGTGCCAGCAGATTCAGGCGTAACACCGGGGAGCTGTTTTTT.

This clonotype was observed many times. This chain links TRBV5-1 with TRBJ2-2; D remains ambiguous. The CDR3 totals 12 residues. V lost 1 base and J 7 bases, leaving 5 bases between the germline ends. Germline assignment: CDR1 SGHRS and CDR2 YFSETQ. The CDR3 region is CASSLSGGELFF. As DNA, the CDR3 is TGCGCCAGCAGCTTGAGTGGCGGGGAGCTGTTTTTT.

CDR3 amino acids: CASSQVGQRGGGETQYF. DNA for the CDR3: TGCGCCAGCAGCCAAGTCGGTCAGCGGGGGGGCGGAGAGACCCAGTACTTC. The rearrangement links TRBV4-1 to TRBJ2-5; TRBD2 matches 10 bases. Germline V gene lookup returns CDR1 MGHRA and CDR2 YSYEKL. J was trimmed by 4 bases and V by 1 base; bases with no gene match: 9. The CDR3 is made up of 17 amino acids.

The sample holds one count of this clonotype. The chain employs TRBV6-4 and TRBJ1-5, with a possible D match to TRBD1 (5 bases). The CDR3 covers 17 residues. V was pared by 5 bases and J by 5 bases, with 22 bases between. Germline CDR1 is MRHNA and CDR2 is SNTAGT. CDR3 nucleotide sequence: TGTGCCAGCAGTTACCCTTGGACGGGACGGGCAGATCAGCCCCAGCATTTT. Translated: CASSYPWTGRADQPQHF.

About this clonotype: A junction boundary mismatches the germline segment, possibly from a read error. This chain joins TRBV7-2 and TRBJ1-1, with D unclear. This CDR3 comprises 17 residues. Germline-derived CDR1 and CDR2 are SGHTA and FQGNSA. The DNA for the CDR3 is TGCGCCAGCAGCTGCGCCGCGGCTCCGACACGCTACCCTGAAGCTTTCTTT. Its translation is CASSCAAAPTRYPEAFF.

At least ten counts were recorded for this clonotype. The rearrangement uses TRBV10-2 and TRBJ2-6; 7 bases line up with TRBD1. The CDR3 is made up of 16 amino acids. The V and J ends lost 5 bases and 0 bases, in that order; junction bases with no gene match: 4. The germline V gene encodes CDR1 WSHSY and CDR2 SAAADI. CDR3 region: CASSHGQASGANVLTF. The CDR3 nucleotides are TGCGCCAGCAGTCACGGACAGGCCTCTGGGGCCAACGTCCTGACTTTC.

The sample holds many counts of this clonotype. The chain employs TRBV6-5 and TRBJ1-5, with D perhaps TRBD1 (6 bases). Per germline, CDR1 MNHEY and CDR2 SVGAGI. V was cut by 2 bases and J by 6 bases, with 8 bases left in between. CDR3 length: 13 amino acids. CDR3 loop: CASSYQGSQPQHF. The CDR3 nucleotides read TGTGCCAGCAGTTACCAGGGGAGTCAGCCCCAGCATTTT.

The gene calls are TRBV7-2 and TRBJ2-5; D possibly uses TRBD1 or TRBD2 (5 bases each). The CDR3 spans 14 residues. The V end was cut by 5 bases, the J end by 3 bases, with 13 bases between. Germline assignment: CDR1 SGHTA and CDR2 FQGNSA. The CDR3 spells CASSPLMGEETQYF. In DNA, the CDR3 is TGTGCCAGCAGCCCCTTAATGGGGGAAGAGACCCAGTACTTC. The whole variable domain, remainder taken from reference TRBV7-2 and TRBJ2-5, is GAGVSQSPSNKVTEKGKDVELRCDPISGHTALYWYRQSLGQGLEFLIYFQGNSAPDKSGLPSDRFSAERTGGSVSTLTIQRTQQEDSAVYLCASSPLMGEETQYFGPGTRLLVL.

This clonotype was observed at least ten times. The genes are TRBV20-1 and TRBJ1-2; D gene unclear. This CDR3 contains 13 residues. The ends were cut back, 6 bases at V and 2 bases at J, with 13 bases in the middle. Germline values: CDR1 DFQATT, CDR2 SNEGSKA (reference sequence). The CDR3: CSAIPSGNYGYTF. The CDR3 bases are TGCAGTGCCATACCCTCGGGAAACTATGGCTACACCTTC.

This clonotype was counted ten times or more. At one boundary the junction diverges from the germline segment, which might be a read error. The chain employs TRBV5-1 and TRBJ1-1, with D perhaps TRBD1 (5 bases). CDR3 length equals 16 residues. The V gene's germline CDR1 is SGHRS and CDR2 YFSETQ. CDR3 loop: CASSLVRGRSNTEAFF. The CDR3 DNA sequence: TGTGCCAGCAGCTTGGTTAGGGGCAGGTCGAACACTGAAGCTTTCTTT. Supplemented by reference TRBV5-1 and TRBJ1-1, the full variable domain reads KAGVTQTPRYLIKTRGQQVTLSCSPISGHRSVSWYQQTPGQGLQFLFEYFSETQRNKGNFPGRFSGRQFSNSRSEMNVSTLELGDSALYLCASSLVRGRSNTEAFFGQGTRLTVV.

The CDR3 sequence: CASSFGQGQLAPLHF. In nucleotides, the CDR3 is TGCGCCAGCAGCTTTGGACAGGGGCAATTGGCACCCCTCCACTTT. This chain joins TRBV5-1 and TRBJ1-6; 9 nucleotides match TRBD1. The CDR3 contains 15 residues. The V gene's germline CDR1 is SGHRS and CDR2 YFSETQ. Trimming cost V 2 bases and J 11 bases; bases outside gene matches: 8.

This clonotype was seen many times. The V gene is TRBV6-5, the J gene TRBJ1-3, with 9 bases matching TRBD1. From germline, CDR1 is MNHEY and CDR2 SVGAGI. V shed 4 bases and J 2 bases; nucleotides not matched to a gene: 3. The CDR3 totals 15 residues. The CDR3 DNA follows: TGTGCCAGCAGTTCGGACAGGGGACCTGGAAACACCATATATTTT. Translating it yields CASSSDRGPGNTIYF.

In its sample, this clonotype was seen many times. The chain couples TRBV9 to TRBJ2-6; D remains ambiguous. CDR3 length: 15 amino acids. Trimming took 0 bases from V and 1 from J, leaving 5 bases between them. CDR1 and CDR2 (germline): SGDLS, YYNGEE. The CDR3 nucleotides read TGTGCCAGCAGCGTAGGCGCGTCTGGGGCCAACGTCCTGACTTTC. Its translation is CASSVGASGANVLTF.

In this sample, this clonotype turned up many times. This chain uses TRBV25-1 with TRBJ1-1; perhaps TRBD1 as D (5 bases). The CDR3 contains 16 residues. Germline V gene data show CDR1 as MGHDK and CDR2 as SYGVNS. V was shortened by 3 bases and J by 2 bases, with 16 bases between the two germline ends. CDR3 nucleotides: TGTGCCAGCAGTGAGATCTCACAGGATTTAAACACTGAAGCTTTCTTT. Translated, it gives CASSEISQDLNTEAFF.

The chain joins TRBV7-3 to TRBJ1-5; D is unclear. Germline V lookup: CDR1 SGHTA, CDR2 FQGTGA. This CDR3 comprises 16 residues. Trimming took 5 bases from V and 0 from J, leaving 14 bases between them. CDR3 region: CASSQDTLNSNQPQHF. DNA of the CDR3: TGTGCCAGCAGCCAAGATACCCTGAATAGCAATCAGCCCCAGCATTTT.

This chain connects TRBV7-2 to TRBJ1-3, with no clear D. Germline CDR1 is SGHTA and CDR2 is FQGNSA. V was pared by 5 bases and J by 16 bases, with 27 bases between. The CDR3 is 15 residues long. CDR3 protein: CASSLESGEGYTFYF. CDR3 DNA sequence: TGTGCCAGCAGCCTAGAGAGCGGCGAGGGCTACACCTTCTATTTT.

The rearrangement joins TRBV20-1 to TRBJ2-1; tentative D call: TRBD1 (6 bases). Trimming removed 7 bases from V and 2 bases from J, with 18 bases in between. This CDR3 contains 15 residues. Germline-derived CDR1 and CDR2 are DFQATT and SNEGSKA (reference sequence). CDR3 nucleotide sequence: TGCAGTGTTGTCTTCGGGACACACCCCTACAATGAGCAGTTCTTC. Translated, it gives CSVVFGTHPYNEQFF.

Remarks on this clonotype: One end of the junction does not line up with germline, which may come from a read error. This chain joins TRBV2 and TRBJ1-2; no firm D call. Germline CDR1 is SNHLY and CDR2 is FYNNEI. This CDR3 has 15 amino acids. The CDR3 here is CASSVRAGVDYGYTF. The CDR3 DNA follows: TGTGCCAGCAGTGTACGGGCTGGGGTGGACTATGGGTACACCTTC.

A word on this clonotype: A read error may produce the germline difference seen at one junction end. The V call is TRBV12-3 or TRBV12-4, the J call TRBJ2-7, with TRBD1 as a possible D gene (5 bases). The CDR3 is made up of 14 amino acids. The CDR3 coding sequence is TGCGCCAGCAGCTTGGCTGGGGCGAACTACGAGCAGTACTTC. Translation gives CASSLAGANYEQYF.

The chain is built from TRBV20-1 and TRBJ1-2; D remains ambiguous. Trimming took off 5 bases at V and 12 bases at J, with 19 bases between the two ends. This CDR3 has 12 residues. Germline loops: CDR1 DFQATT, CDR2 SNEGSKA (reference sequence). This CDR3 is CSAPATDDENTF. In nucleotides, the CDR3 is TGCAGTGCTCCCGCCACGGACGATGAAAACACCTTC.

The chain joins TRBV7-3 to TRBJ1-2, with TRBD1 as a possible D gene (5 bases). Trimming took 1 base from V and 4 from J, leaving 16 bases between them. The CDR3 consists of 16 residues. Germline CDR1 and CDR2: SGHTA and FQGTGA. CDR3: CASSLNGREVSYGYTF. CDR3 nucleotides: TGTGCCAGCAGCTTAAACGGCAGGGAAGTTTCCTATGGCTACACCTTC.

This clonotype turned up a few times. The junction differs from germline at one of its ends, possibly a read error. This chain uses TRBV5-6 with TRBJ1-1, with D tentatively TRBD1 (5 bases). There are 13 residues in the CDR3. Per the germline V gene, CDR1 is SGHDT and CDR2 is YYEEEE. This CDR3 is CVSSSVPGGEAFF. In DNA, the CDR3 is TGTGTCAGCAGCTCGGTACCCGGGGGTGAAGCTTTCTTT.